This T cell receptor (beta chain) was found in a study of shared clonotypes between healthy human individuals (dated by TCRdb to 2020 to 2021). With regard to the full study: Three men and two women, aged 18 to 49 years, made up the cohort. For each donor, CD4 naive and CD4 memory were each run on three plates, CD8 naive on two plates, and CD8 memory on one plate. To estimate repertoire size and how much clonotypes are shared between individuals, the study performed deep sequencing of blood TCR repertoires from roughly five healthy adults. Libraries were prepared and TCR repertoires were sequenced by different laboratories using diverse techniques, in order to increase sequencing depth and limit assay-specific biases. Leukapheresis yielded between about 0.85 and 9 billion PBMCs per donor. Here is what the overall study found, with its caveats: Roughly 5% of naive CD4, approximately 3.7% of naive CD8, about 2.1% of memory CD4, and 0.35% to 0.4% of memory CD8 clonotypes were shared across several donors. Even with the large sequencing depth, rarefaction of the sorted-subset datasets indicated that sequencing was incomplete. The small number of donors limited the genetic and exposure-history diversity represented. Sampling was restricted to blood, and TCR repertoires in tissue are likely to differ from TCR repertoires in blood. Higher generation probabilities were observed for clonotypes shared by all four sorted-subset donors than for non-shared clonotypes. Pairwise subsampling led to the expectation that sequencing depth would affect the degree of clonotype sharing among donors. Estimated clonotype richness was generally larger for naive than for memory subsets.

A word on this clone: This receptor's antigen is unknown. No much larger clone is present one base from it, and per-base qualities are unavailable.

CD8 naive samples were CD45RO-negative cells positively selected for CCR7, giving a CD45RA+CCR7+ population that excluded TemRA cells. The donors were healthy, HIV-negative adults who had no recently reported acute infections or vaccinations. Every donor was a Caucasian adult residing in Nashville, Tennessee, USA. After blood collection by leukapheresis, PBMCs were isolated using Ficoll-Histopaque density gradient centrifugation and then cryopreserved in the vapor phase of liquid nitrogen. Analytical flow cytometry was used to check the purity and quantity of every magnetically sorted T cell population. Genomic DNA was isolated from every sorted fraction and measured by UV absorbance on a Nanodrop 2000c. TCR CDR3 regions were amplified from genomic DNA by multiplex PCR using the deep immunoSEQ assay. For each cell subset, the extracted genomic DNA was distributed evenly across all wells of several immunoSEQ 96-well plates, and each plate served as one replicate. For sorted subsets, roughly 0.2 ug genomic DNA, equal to 25,000 to 35,000 T cell genomes, was loaded into each replicate PCR. The purified libraries were quantified using a Qubit 3.0 fluorometer, sized with a Bioanalyzer 2100, and then quantified again using the KAPA Library Quantification kit. A separate single-read 150-cycle Illumina NextSeq 550 flow cell was used to sequence each immunoSEQ 96-well plate. Per the source publication's procedure: Because the immunoSEQ output held only junctional sequences and lacked quality scores, the filtering could not match the filtering applied to full-length reads. Sequences were annotated with PyIR, a Python wrapper for IgBLAST v1.9, using IMGT germline references to assign V/J genes and CDR3. Any read was removed if the V/J assignment was weak (E-value above 1e-6), the CDR3 was missing, or the read contained stop codons, out-of-frame junctions, or ambiguous translated residues. V3J clonotypes were defined as sequences sharing the same inferred V gene, J gene, and CDR3 amino acid sequence. Percentage overlap between repertoires was computed as shared unique clonotypes divided by the size of the smaller repertoire. Repertoire richness was assessed with RTK rarefaction, the Chao1 estimator, and Recon v2.1 estimates of unobserved clonotypes. Generation probabilities for all TCRbeta clonotypes obtained by the gDNA method from a few donors were computed using OLGA. This immuneACCESS table, as held by TCRdb, lists in-frame sequences with V and J called but not all clones. Of the missing ones, under half trace to an unresolved V gene in checked studies; the others have no known cause. D and trimming come from the DNA, and the V and J calls and clone size come from that table. This sample lists hundreds of thousands of clones; approximately 95% were detected once. Approximately 0.12% of the sample is taken by the ten largest.

The TCR was taken from a woman aged 30 to 39 in good health. Sample: naive CD8+ T cells sorted from blood. The label giving this sample's cell subset or site can be read as: CD45RA+CCR7+.

CDR3 loop: CASSSLAGLTSTDTQYF. The bases are TGTGCCAGCAGTTCCTTAGCGGGGCTAACTAGCACAGATACGCAGTATTTT. The chain links TRBV28 with TRBJ2-3; 8 nucleotides in the junction match TRBD2. CDR1 and CDR2 are read off the germline V gene as MDHEN and SYDVKM. Unmatched junction bases come to 9, with V trimmed by 4 bases and J by 0 bases. The CDR3 runs 17 residues from the cysteine to the phenylalanine. Only the CDR3 region is kept as DNA, spanning 51 bases read in frame from base 1.